This T cell receptor (beta chain) appears in the sequencing data of a study of radiotherapy plus CTLA-4 blockade in lung cancer. Study information: Disease control was achieved by approximately 30% of patients, and objective responses by 18%.

The CDR3 is 14 residues long. The germline V gene has CDR1 SGDLS and CDR2 YYNGEE. Deletions cut 0 bases from V and 5 bases from J, with 11 bases between. Focal radiation plus CTLA-4 blockade with ipilimumab was administered to patients who had chemo-refractory metastatic non-small-cell lung cancer. Profiling relied on immunoSEQ multiplex PCR, and the TCRdb table lists in-frame clones only, not all of them. This sample yields about 100,000 clones, of which 83% are seen a single time; around 0.78% belongs to the top ten. Study observations and caveats: Expansion in blood of tumor-derived TCR clones was seen after radiotherapy plus ipilimumab. Early blood T cell clone dynamics, with interferon-beta, were reported to best predict response.

As concerns this clone: Its antigen is as yet unknown.

This receptor was obtained from a human donor with non-small cell lung cancer who had stable disease on radiotherapy plus ipilimumab. This chain links TRBV9 with TRBJ2-5; the D is unclear. This specimen was peripheral blood, taken from a patient treated with radiotherapy plus ipilimumab. The CDR3 sequence: CASSVVPQSETQYF. The DNA of the CDR3 is TGTGCCAGCAGCGTAGTCCCTCAGTCGGAGACCCAGTACTTC.